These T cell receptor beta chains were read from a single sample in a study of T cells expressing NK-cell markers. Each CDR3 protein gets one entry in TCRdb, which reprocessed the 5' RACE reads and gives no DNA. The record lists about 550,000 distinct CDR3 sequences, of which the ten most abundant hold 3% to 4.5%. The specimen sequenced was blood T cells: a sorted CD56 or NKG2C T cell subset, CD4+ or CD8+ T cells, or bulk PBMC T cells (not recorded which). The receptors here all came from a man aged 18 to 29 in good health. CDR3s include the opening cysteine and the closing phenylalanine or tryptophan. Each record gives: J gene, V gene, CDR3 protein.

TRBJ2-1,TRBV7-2,CASSFLRTSAGFNEQFF
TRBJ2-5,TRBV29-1,CSAPAGEETQYF
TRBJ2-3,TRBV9,CASSLSGRGRLAGTADTQYF
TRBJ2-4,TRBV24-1,CATSEPTESQNIQYF
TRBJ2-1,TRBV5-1,CASSSPGTSGLNEQFF
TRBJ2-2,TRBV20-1,CSARPLTSEGTGELFF
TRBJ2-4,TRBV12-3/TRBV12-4,CASSLQGVGAKNIQYF
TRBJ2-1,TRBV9,CASSPPQAASSYNEQFF
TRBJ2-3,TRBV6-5,CASSSSLADTQYF
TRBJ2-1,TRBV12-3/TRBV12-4,CASTMLGQGYNEQFF
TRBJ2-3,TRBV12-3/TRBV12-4,CASSPIAGGDTQYF
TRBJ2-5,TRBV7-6,CASSEATETQYF
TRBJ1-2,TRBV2,CASSEALWADYGYTF
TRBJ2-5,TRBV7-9,CASSLGGGGGPSQYF
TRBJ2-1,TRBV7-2,CASSSVLNTEQFF
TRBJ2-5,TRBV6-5,CASSYSRGQTQYF
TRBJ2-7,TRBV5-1,CASSLAFSGVPYEQYF
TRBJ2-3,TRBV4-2,CASSQESGTSGSTDTQYF
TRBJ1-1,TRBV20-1,CSAKAWGGTTEAFF
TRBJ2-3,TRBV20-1,CSASHPSFTDTQYF